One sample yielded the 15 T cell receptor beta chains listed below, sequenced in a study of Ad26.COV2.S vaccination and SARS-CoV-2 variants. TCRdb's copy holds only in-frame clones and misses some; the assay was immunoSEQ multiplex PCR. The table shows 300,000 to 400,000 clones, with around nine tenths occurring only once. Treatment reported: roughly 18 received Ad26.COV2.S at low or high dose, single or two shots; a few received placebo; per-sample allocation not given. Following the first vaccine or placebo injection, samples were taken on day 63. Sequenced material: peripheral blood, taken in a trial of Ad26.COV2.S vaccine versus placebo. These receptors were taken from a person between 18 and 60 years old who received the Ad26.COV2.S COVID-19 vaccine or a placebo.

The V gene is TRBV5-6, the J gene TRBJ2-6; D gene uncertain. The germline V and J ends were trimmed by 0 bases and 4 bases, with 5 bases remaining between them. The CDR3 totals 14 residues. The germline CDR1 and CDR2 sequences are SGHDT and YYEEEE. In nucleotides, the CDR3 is TGTGCCAGCAGCTTGGTTGCCGGGGCCAACGTCCTGACTTTC. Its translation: CASSLVAGANVLTF.

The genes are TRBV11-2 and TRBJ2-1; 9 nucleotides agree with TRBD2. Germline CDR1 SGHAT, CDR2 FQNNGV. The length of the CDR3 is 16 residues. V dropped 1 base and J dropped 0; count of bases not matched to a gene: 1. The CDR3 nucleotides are TGTGCCAGCAGCTTAGTGCGGGGGGGCTCCTACAATGAGCAGTTCTTC. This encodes CASSLVRGGSYNEQFF. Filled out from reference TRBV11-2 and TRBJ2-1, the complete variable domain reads EAGVAQSPRYKIIEKRQSVAFWCNPISGHATLYWYQQILGQGPKLLIQFQNNGVVDDSQLPKDRFSAERLKGVDSTLKIQPAKLEDSAVYLCASSLVRGGSYNEQFFGPGTRLTVL.

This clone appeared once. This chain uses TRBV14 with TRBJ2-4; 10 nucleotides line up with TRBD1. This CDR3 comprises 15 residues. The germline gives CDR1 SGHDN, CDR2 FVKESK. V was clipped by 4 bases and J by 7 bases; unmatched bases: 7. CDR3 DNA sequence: TGTGCCAGCAGCCCACGACAGGGGGCTATGAACATTCAGTACTTC. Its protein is CASSPRQGAMNIQYF.

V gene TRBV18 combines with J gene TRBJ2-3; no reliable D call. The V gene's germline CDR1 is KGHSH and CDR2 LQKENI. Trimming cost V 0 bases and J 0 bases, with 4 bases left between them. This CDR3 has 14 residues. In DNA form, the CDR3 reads TGTGCCAGCTCACCACCGACTAGCACAGATACGCAGTATTTT. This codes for CASSPPTSTDTQYF.

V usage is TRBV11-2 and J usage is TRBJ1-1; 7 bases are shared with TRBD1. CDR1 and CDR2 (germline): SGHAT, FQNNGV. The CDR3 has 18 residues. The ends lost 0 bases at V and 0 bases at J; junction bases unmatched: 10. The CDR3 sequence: CASSLDQTGAALNTEAFF. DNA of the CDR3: TGTGCCAGCAGCTTAGATCAAACAGGGGCCGCTTTGAACACTGAAGCTTTCTTT. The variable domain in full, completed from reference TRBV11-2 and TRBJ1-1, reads EAGVAQSPRYKIIEKRQSVAFWCNPISGHATLYWYQQILGQGPKLLIQFQNNGVVDDSQLPKDRFSAERLKGVDSTLKIQPAKLEDSAVYLCASSLDQTGAALNTEAFFGQGTRLTVV.

In nucleotides, the CDR3 is TGTGCCAGCAGTTCGACCACAGGGGTTAATCAGCCCCAGCATTTT. Translation: CASSSTTGVNQPQHF. The chain employs TRBV6-5 and TRBJ1-5; TRBD1 agrees at 7 bases. Germline CDR1 is MNHEY and CDR2 is SVGAGI. The J segment lost 4 bases and the V segment lost 4 bases, leaving 7 bases of the junction unmatched. The length of the CDR3 is 15 residues.

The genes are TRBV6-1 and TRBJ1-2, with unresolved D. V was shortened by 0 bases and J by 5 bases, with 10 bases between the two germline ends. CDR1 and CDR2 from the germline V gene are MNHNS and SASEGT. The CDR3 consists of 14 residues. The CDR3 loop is CASSEAGRIYGYTF. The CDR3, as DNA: TGTGCCAGCAGTGAAGCCGGACGGATTTATGGCTACACCTTC.

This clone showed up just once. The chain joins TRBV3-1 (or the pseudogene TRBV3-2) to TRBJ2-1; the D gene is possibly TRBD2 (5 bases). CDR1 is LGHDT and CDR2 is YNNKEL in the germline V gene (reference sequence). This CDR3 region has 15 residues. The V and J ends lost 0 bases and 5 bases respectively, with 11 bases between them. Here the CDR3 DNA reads TGTGCCAGCAGCCAAGAGACTACAATCCACAATGAGCAGTTCTTC. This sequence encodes CASSQETTIHNEQFF.

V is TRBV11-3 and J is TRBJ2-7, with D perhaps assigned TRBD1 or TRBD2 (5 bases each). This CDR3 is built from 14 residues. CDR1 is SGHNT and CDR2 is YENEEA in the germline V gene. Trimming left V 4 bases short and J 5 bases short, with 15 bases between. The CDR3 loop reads CASSSGLGTHEQYF. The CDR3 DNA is TGTGCCAGCAGCTCAGGTTTGGGGACCCACGAGCAGTACTTC.

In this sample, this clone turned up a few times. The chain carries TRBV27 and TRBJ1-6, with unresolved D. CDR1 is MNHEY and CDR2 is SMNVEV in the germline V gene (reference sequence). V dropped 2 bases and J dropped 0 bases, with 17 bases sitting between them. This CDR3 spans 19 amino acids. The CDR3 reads CASSLEGPWESSYNSPLHF. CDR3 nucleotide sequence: TGTGCCAGCAGTTTAGAGGGTCCGTGGGAGAGCTCCTATAATTCACCCCTCCACTTT.

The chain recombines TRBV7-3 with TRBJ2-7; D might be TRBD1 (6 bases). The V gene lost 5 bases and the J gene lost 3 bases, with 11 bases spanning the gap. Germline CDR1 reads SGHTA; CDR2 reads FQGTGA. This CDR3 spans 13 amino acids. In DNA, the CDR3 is TGTGCCAGCAGCCCCCAGACAGGCTACGAGCAGTACTTC. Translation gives CASSPQTGYEQYF.

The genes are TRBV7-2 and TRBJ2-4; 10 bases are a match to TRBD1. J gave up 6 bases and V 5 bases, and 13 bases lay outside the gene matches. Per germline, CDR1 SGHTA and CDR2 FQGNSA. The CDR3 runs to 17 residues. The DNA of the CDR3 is TGTGCCAGCAGCCCTAGAGTGTCGACAGGGGGCAGAAACATTCAGTACTTC. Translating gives CASSPRVSTGGRNIQYF.

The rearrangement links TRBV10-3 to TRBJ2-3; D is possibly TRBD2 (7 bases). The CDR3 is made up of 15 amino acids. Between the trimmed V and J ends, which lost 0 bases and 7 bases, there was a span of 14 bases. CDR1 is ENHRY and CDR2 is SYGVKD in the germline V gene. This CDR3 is CAISESGGGAYTQYF. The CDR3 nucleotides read TGTGCCATCAGTGAGTCGGGAGGGGGGGCCTATACGCAGTATTTT.

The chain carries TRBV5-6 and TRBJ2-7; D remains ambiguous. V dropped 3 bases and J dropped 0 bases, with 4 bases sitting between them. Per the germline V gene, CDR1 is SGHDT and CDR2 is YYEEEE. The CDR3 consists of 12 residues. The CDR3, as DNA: TGTGCCAGCAGCTGGACCTCCTACGAGCAGTACTTC. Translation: CASSWTSYEQYF.

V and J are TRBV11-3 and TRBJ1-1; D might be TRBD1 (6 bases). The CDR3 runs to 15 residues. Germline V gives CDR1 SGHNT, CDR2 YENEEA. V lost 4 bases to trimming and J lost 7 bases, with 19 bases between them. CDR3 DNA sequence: TGTGCCAGCAGCTGGGGGGGCGCAAGAGGGGTTGAAGCTTTCTTT. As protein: CASSWGGARGVEAFF. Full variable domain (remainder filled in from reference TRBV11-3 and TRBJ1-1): EAGVVQSPRYKIIEKKQPVAFWCNPISGHNTLYWYLQNLGQGPELLIRYENEEAVDDSQLPKDRFSAERLKGVDSTLKIQPAELGDSAVYLCASSWGGARGVEAFFGQGTRLTVV.